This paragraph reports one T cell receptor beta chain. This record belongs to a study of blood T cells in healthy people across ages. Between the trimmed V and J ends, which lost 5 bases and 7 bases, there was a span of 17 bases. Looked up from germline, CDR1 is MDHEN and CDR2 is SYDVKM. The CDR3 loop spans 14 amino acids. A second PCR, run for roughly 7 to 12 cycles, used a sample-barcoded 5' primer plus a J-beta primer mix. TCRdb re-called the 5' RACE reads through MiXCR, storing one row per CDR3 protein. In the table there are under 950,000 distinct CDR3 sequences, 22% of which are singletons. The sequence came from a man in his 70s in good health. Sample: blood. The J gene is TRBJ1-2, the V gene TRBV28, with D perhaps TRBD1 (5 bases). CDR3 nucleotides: TGTGCCAGCAGTCGCTGGGGCTCTCATCCTGGCTACACCTTC. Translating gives CASSRWGSHPGYTF.